This T cell receptor (beta chain) derives from a study of CD4 T cells in relation to SARS-CoV-2 and coronaviruses. Whole-study results and caveats: The assay detects memory recall responses, not culture-primed primary responses.

Some clones are missing from TCRdb's copy, which holds only in-frame ones; the method was immunoSEQ multiplex PCR. The table has about 59,000 clones, 86% seen once. CD4+ T cells from unexposed donors were obtained before the COVID-19 pandemic (2011-2018). About this clone: Its antigen is not known.

After removal of 3 bases from V and 6 bases from J, the junction contained 12 bases not matched to a gene. This CDR3 has 16 amino acids. CDR1 is KGHSH, CDR2 LQKENI, per germline. This TCR came from a human donor in good health. The chain combines TRBV18 with TRBJ2-7; TRBD1 aligns across 9 bases. Input material: memory CD4+ T cells from PBMCs. The CDR3 protein is CASSPTTGTGSGEQYF. CDR3 in DNA: TGTGCCAGCTCACCGACAACCGGGACAGGGTCCGGCGAGCAGTACTTC.